This TCR beta chain was sequenced in a study of OX40 agonist ivuxolimab in advanced cancers. Across the whole study: Among those enrolled, mean age was around 60 years (range roughly 20 to 85) and 70% to 85% were male.

V was cut by 5 bases and J by 7 bases, with 17 bases left in between. Per germline, CDR1 SGHVS and CDR2 FNYEAQ. This CDR3 is 14 amino acids long. Using immunoSEQ multiplex PCR, the repertoire was profiled, and TCRdb retains in-frame clones only, with some absent. The table lists roughly 32,000 clones, roughly 80% of them singletons. The chain is built from TRBV7-6 and TRBJ1-2; possible D gene TRBD1, 5 bases. Sequencing was performed on CD4+ or CD8+ T cells sorted from blood, taken in a trial of the OX40 agonist ivuxolimab. This TCR was recovered from an adult with an advanced solid tumor such as melanoma, head and neck, liver or kidney cancer. The CDR3 nucleotides read TGTGCCAGCAGCCCCCGGGACCTAAAGGGTGGCTACACCTTC. It specifies CASSPRDLKGGYTF.